The clone carrying this T cell receptor (beta chain) was observed a single time. The antigen remains undetermined. This sample was taken from a study of graft-versus-host responses after intestinal transplantation. At the level of the study: Transplant types were multivisceral, liver-intestinal, or isolated intestinal. After anti-thymocyte globulin induction, recipients took tacrolimus and steroids for three to four years.

Libraries were prepared by immunoSEQ multiplex PCR; TCRdb keeps only in-frame clonotypes and omits some of them. This sample has about 150,000 clones, with nearly 95% found just once. The CDR3 runs 15 residues. Trimming took 1 base from V and 5 from J, leaving 14 bases between them. The germline V gene encodes CDR1 SGHDN and CDR2 FVKESK. The source of this sequence is a human donor who received an intestinal transplant. The chain links TRBV14 to TRBJ1-1; no clear D. The sequencing used unstimulated CD4+ T cells sorted from spleen or lymph node cells, collected before intestinal transplant. The CDR3 spells CASSQGAVPWTEAFF. CDR3 DNA sequence: TGTGCCAGCAGCCAAGGAGCAGTCCCATGGACTGAAGCTTTCTTT.